Listed here are 32 T cell receptor beta chains from one sample, sequenced in a study of T cell responses to AZD1222 COVID-19 vaccine (dated by TCRdb to the early 2020s). The time point label on this specimen signifies: baseline before first vaccination. The library was generated by the immunoSEQ multiplex PCR assay. In its TCRdb copy, this immuneACCESS table keeps in-frame sequences only and misses some clones. Where compared with another copy, unresolved V genes explain less than half of these, and the others have no known cause. The sample table holds 78,000 or so clones, of which around 88% were seen once. Clones ranked in the top ten supply less than 20% of the sample. The sequenced sample was peripheral blood, obtained on day 0 of AZD1222 vaccination. These TCRs come from an adult in good health.

The chain carries TRBV20-1 and TRBJ2-7, with D unclear. Trimming cost V 3 bases and J 5 bases, with 11 bases left between them. There are 12 residues in the CDR3. The V gene's germline CDR1 is DFQATT and CDR2 SNEGSKA (reference sequence). The CDR3, as DNA: TGCAGTGCTAGTGACATCACCGACGAGCAGTACTTC. Protein sequence: CSASDITDEQYF.

CDR3 residues: CASSQQVNGELFF. Here the CDR3 DNA reads TGTGCCAGCAGCCAACAGGTGAACGGGGAGCTGTTTTTT. The chain combines TRBV14 with TRBJ2-2; the D is unclear. Germline-derived CDR1 and CDR2 are SGHDN and FVKESK. This CDR3 contains 13 residues. Trimming removed 2 bases at V and 7 bases at J, with 8 bases between. The variable domain in full, with the rest retrieved from reference TRBV14 and TRBJ2-2, is EAGVTQFPSHSVIEKGQTVTLRCDPISGHDNLYWYRRVMGKEIKFLLHFVKESKQDESGMPNNRFLAERTGGTYSTLKVQPAELEDSGVYFCASSQQVNGELFFGEGSRLTVL.

J is TRBJ2-2 and V is TRBV2; D is tentatively TRBD1 or TRBD2 (5 bases each). Germline V lookup: CDR1 SNHLY, CDR2 FYNNEI. The CDR3 has 14 residues. The V end was cut by 8 bases, the J end by 5 bases, with 15 bases between. The CDR3 protein is CASLRGEGTGELFF. CDR3 sequence (DNA): TGTGCCAGCCTCCGGGGTGAGGGGACCGGGGAGCTGTTTTTT.

The chain uses TRBV29-1 and TRBJ2-2; unclear D gene. CDR1 and CDR2 (germline): SQVTM, ANQGSEA. Trimming took 1 base from V and 5 from J, leaving 2 bases between them. This CDR3 contains 11 residues. CDR3 DNA sequence: TGCAGCGTTGAAGGTACCGGGGAGCTGTTTTTT. Translating it yields CSVEGTGELFF.

The chain couples TRBV11-3 to TRBJ2-1, with D unresolved. CDR1 and CDR2 (germline): SGHNT, YENEEA. Trimming removed 0 bases from V and 5 bases from J, with 11 bases in between. The CDR3 contains 15 residues. The CDR3, as DNA: TGTGCCAGCAGCTTAGATGGCGAGCCCCACAATGAGCAGTTCTTC. The encoded protein is CASSLDGEPHNEQFF.

The rearrangement uses TRBV4-1 and TRBJ2-7; a weak D match, TRBD1 (6 bases). CDR1 and CDR2 from the germline V gene are MGHRA and YSYEKL. This CDR3 contains 15 residues. V was clipped by 8 bases and J by 4 bases, with 21 bases between them. The CDR3 DNA reads as TGCGCCAGCGGACTTCCAAGGCAGGGGAGATACGAGCAGTACTTC. Residues: CASGLPRQGRYEQYF.

The chain has TRBV2 and TRBJ2-2; 14 nucleotides line up with TRBD2. The CDR3 has 17 amino acids. CDR1 and CDR2 (germline): SNHLY, FYNNEI. V lost 6 bases, J lost 2 bases, and 5 bases stayed unmatched. The CDR3: CASRRLAGGQNTGELFF. The CDR3 nucleotides read TGTGCCAGCAGGCGACTAGCGGGGGGGCAAAACACCGGGGAGCTGTTTTTT.

The V call is TRBV18, the J call TRBJ1-4; D call uncertain. This CDR3 has 15 amino acids. From germline, CDR1 is KGHSH and CDR2 LQKENI. V shed 6 bases and J shed 4 bases, with 15 bases lying between them. CDR3 in amino acids: CASSQDRWGNEKLFF. In DNA, the CDR3 is TGTGCCAGCTCCCAGGACCGGTGGGGTAATGAAAAACTGTTTTTT.

The table lists this clone with a count of one. This rearrangement joins TRBV7-9 to TRBJ1-2; no definite D call. The germline V gene has CDR1 SEHNR and CDR2 FQNEAQ (reference sequence). Trimming stripped 5 bases from V and 6 bases from J, with 16 bases between. The CDR3 has 14 residues. The CDR3 loop is CASSPVKGKDGYTF. CDR3 nucleotides: TGTGCCAGCAGCCCCGTGAAAGGGAAGGATGGCTACACCTTC.

The chain recombines TRBV30 with TRBJ1-2; D gene unclear. The CDR3 is made up of 12 amino acids. Per the germline V gene, CDR1 is GTSNPN and CDR2 is SVGIG (reference sequence). Trimming removed 1 base from V and 7 bases from J, with 10 bases in between. Written as DNA, the CDR3 is TGTGCCTGGAGTGCCGGAGTCGGTGGCTACACCTTC. Its protein is CAWSAGVGGYTF.

The CDR3 reads CASIGTGGEQFF. The CDR3 bases are TGTGCCAGCATCGGGACAGGTGGGGAGCAGTTCTTC. The chain is built from TRBV2 and TRBJ2-1; 8 bases are shared with TRBD1. The CDR3 is made up of 12 amino acids. Losses at the gene ends were 7 bases for V and 10 bases for J; bases not matched to a gene: 6. Germline V gives CDR1 SNHLY, CDR2 FYNNEI.

V and J are TRBV6-2 or TRBV6-3 and TRBJ2-2, with D uncertain. V was shortened by 6 bases and J by 10 bases, with 21 bases between the two germline ends. This CDR3 region has 15 residues. Germline V gene sequence: CDR1 MNHEY, CDR2 SVGEGT. CDR3 coding DNA: TGTGCCAGCAGCCTCTCCCACGACGACGAGAAGGAGCTGTTTTTT. Protein product: CASSLSHDDEKELFF.

V is TRBV10-1 and J is TRBJ1-2; 8 nucleotides line up with TRBD1. CDR3 length: 18 amino acids. Germline CDR1 WNHNN, CDR2 SYGVQD (reference sequence). Trimming took 3 bases from V and 2 from J; bases not matched to a gene: 14. The CDR3 DNA sequence: TGCGCCAGCAGTGATTGCGGACAGGGAGCGCAGGTAAACTATGGCTACACCTTC. This encodes CASSDCGQGAQVNYGYTF.

There are a few counts of this clone. The J gene is TRBJ2-7, the V gene TRBV28, with 7 bases fitting TRBD1. V was pared by 6 bases and J by 5 bases, with 7 bases of the junction left unmatched. Germline CDR1 and CDR2: MDHEN and SYDVKM. This CDR3 contains 13 residues. The CDR3: CASRTQGIDEQYF. CDR3 DNA: TGTGCCAGCAGAACACAGGGGATCGACGAGCAGTACTTC.

The V and J genes are TRBV4-1 and TRBJ2-2; D call uncertain. V was clipped by 1 base and J by 0 bases, with 9 bases between them. This CDR3 contains 16 residues. CDR1 and CDR2 (germline): MGHRA, YSYEKL. The CDR3 loop reads CASSQVKGSNTGELFF. The CDR3 coding sequence is TGCGCCAGCAGCCAAGTTAAGGGATCGAACACCGGGGAGCTGTTTTTT.

This rearrangement joins TRBV21-1 to TRBJ2-2. TRBV21-1 is a pseudogene locus. The CDR3 is 13 residues long. The CDR3 DNA reads as TGTGCCAGCAGCAAAGGACGGACCGGGGAGCTGTTTTTT. It specifies CASSKGRTGELFF.

The chain recombines TRBV19 with TRBJ1-5; unclear D gene. The CDR3 covers 12 residues. Trimming took off 7 bases at V and 2 bases at J, with 6 bases between the two ends. Germline V gene lookup returns CDR1 LNHDA and CDR2 SQIVND (reference sequence). The CDR3 loop is CASTAGNQPQHF. CDR3 in DNA: TGTGCCAGTACCGCTGGCAATCAGCCCCAGCATTTT.

The chain uses TRBV24-1 and TRBJ2-2, with D maybe TRBD1 (6 bases). The CDR3 contains 16 residues. Per germline, CDR1 KGHDR and CDR2 SFDVKD. V was clipped by 0 bases and J by 1 base, with 8 bases between them. CDR3 DNA sequence: TGTGCCACCAGTGATTTGAGGGGACAGAACACCGGGGAGCTGTTTTTT. Amino acids: CATSDLRGQNTGELFF.

The J gene is TRBJ1-1, the V gene TRBV10-3; no clear D. Germline V lookup: CDR1 ENHRY, CDR2 SYGVKD. The germline V and J ends were trimmed by 0 bases and 0 bases, with 5 bases remaining between them. The CDR3 covers 14 residues. The CDR3 loop is CAISESRLNTEAFF. CDR3 coding DNA: TGTGCCATCAGTGAGTCTCGGCTGAACACTGAAGCTTTCTTT.

This clone was seen a handful of times. V is TRBV7-2 and J is TRBJ2-7, with TRBD2 matching over 8 bases. CDR1 and CDR2 (germline): SGHTA, FQGNSA. The CDR3 contains 16 residues. Trimming removed 6 bases from V and 2 bases from J; junction bases left unmatched: 12. The CDR3 loop is CASSARSGGLTYEQYF. The CDR3 DNA reads as TGTGCCAGCAGTGCCAGGAGCGGGGGATTGACCTACGAGCAGTACTTC.

This clone was observed a handful of times. This chain links TRBV4-1 with TRBJ2-1; D remains ambiguous. The V gene's germline CDR1 is MGHRA and CDR2 YSYEKL. V dropped 1 base and J dropped 0 bases, with 10 bases sitting between them. The CDR3 has 16 amino acids. CDR3 region: CASSQVDIISYNEQFF. DNA of the CDR3: TGCGCCAGCAGCCAAGTTGACATAATCTCCTACAATGAGCAGTTCTTC.

DNA for the CDR3: TGTGCCAGCAGGCAGGGGGCGCGGGGCAATCAGCCCCAGCATTTT. It specifies CASRQGARGNQPQHF. This rearrangement joins TRBV28 to TRBJ1-5; TRBD1 agrees at 8 bases. V gave up 6 bases and J gave up 2 bases; unmatched junction bases: 6. This CDR3 is 15 amino acids long. CDR1 is MDHEN and CDR2 is SYDVKM in the germline V gene. The complete variable domain, with remaining parts taken from reference TRBV28 and TRBJ1-5, reads DVKVTQSSRYLVKRTGEKVFLECVQDMDHENMFWYRQDPGLGLRLIYFSYDVKMKEKGDIPEGYSVSREKKERFSLILESASTNQTSMYLCASRQGARGNQPQHFGDGTRLSIL.

The genes are TRBV6-1 and TRBJ1-6, with TRBD1 matching 12 bases. Looked up from germline, CDR1 is MNHNS and CDR2 is SASEGT. This CDR3 has 18 amino acids. J gave up 5 bases and V 1 base, and 6 bases lay outside the gene matches. The CDR3 bases are TGTGCCAGCAGTGAAGGGGGACAGGGGGCGTTAAATAATTCACCCCTCCACTTT. It specifies CASSEGGQGALNNSPLHF.

The CDR3 region is CASSLRGTGGVQPQHF. Here the CDR3 DNA reads TGTGCCAGCAGCTTACGTGGGACAGGGGGCGTTCAGCCCCAGCATTTT. V usage is TRBV7-2 and J usage is TRBJ1-5, with 12 bases aligning to TRBD1. CDR1 SGHTA and CDR2 FQGNSA come from the germline V gene. Trimming cost V 2 bases and J 6 bases; bases outside gene matches: 5. CDR3 size: 16 residues.

This chain joins TRBV12-3 or TRBV12-4 and TRBJ2-7, with D tentatively TRBD1 (6 bases). The V end lost 2 bases, the J end lost 3 bases, and 8 bases lay between the germline ends. The CDR3 spans 13 residues. This chain's CDR3 is CASSLRGGYEQYF. The DNA for the CDR3 is TGTGCCAGCAGTTTAAGAGGGGGCTACGAGCAGTACTTC.

This chain joins TRBV4-2 and TRBJ2-3; 16 bases match TRBD2. Germline CDR1 LGHNA, CDR2 YNFKEQ. CDR3 length: 21 residues. V dropped 3 bases and J dropped 3; count of bases not matched to a gene: 15. The CDR3 spells CASSHSPAGLAGGIVTDTQYF. CDR3 coding DNA: TGTGCCAGCAGCCACTCCCCAGCGGGACTAGCGGGGGGGATTGTGACAGATACGCAGTATTTT.

This clone has only one observation. The chain is built from TRBV6-1 and TRBJ2-1; no clear D. Trimming removed 3 bases at V and 4 bases at J, with 4 bases between. The CDR3 consists of 12 residues. Germline V gene data show CDR1 as MNHNS and CDR2 as SASEGT. CDR3 region: CASSETYNEQFF. CDR3 DNA: TGTGCCAGCAGTGAGACTTACAATGAGCAGTTCTTC.

The rearrangement joins TRBV19 to TRBJ2-7; maybe TRBD2 (6 bases). The ends were cut back, 8 bases at V and 5 bases at J, with 16 bases in the middle. This CDR3 region has 13 residues. CDR1 LNHDA and CDR2 SQIVND come from the germline V gene (reference sequence). The CDR3 coding sequence is TGTGCCAGTCGTCGACGGGAGTTCGACGAGCAGTACTTC. Its protein is CASRRREFDEQYF.

The chain combines TRBV6-5 with TRBJ1-2; D not certain. The CDR3 runs to 13 residues. V was shortened by 2 bases and J by 1 base, with 5 bases between the two germline ends. The V gene's germline CDR1 is MNHEY and CDR2 SVGAGI. CDR3 in DNA: TGTGCCAGCAGTTACGACAATAACTATGGCTACACCTTC. As protein: CASSYDNNYGYTF.

This chain joins TRBV5-6 and TRBJ1-2; 8 bases line up with TRBD1. The germline CDR1 and CDR2 sequences are SGHDT and YYEEEE. The CDR3 is 13 amino acids. The ends lost 4 bases at V and 7 bases at J; junction bases unmatched: 6. CDR3 region: CASSTQGAFGYTF. The CDR3, as DNA: TGTGCCAGCAGCACGCAGGGGGCTTTTGGCTACACCTTC.

The J gene is TRBJ2-7, the V gene TRBV14, with 15 bases lining up with TRBD2. The CDR3 covers 15 residues. The germline gives CDR1 SGHDN, CDR2 FVKESK. Unmatched junction bases numbered 3, after V lost 3 bases and J lost 6 bases. CDR3: CASSQGLAGGGEQYF. In DNA form, the CDR3 reads TGTGCCAGCAGCCAGGGACTAGCGGGAGGTGGCGAGCAGTACTTC.

The chain uses TRBV7-3 and TRBJ1-3; D is possibly TRBD1 (6 bases). Germline V gene sequence: CDR1 SGHTA, CDR2 FQGTGA. The CDR3 consists of 21 residues. V lost 5 bases and J 4 bases, leaving 33 bases between the germline ends. The DNA of the CDR3 is TGTGCCAGCAGCCTAGATGTGAGCAGGGGACGAACGAGGTGGTCCGGAAACACCATATATTTT. Protein product: CASSLDVSRGRTRWSGNTIYF.